The 8 T cell receptor beta chains below were found in one sample sequenced in a study of blood T cells in healthy people across ages. A second PCR of about 7 to 12 cycles used a sample-barcoded 5' primer and a J-beta primer mix. TCRdb re-analysed the 5' RACE reads in MiXCR, keeping a single row per CDR3 protein. The sample has hundreds of thousands of distinct CDR3 sequences; 40% to 45% are singletons. Sequencing used blood. Every receptor here comes from a man aged 80 or over in good health.

This clonotype appeared a few times. V gene TRBV18 combines with J gene TRBJ2-5, with D unresolved. Germline CDR1 reads KGHSH; CDR2 reads LQKENI. V shed 4 bases and J shed 3 bases, with 18 bases lying between them. There are 16 residues in the CDR3. CDR3 residues: CASSRVEQKLKETQYF. In DNA form, the CDR3 reads TGTGCCAGCTCACGAGTTGAACAGAAACTCAAAGAGACCCAGTACTTC.

This clonotype has a handful of counts. V usage is TRBV15 and J usage is TRBJ1-4; 9 bases fit TRBD1. V was pared by 4 bases and J by 6 bases, with 9 bases of the junction left unmatched. Germline lookup yields CDR1 LNHNV and CDR2 YYDKDF (reference sequence). The CDR3 has 16 residues. For the CDR3, the DNA is TGTGCCACCAGCAAACGGACAGGGGTTATTCATGAAAAACTGTTTTTT. Its translation is CATSKRTGVIHEKLFF.

There are a few counts of this clonotype. This chain joins TRBV15 and TRBJ2-5, with a tentative D call TRBD1 (6 bases). The CDR3 contains 15 residues. Germline-derived CDR1 and CDR2 are LNHNV and YYDKDF (reference sequence). V was clipped by 0 bases and J by 4 bases, with 12 bases between them. In DNA form, the CDR3 reads TGTGCCACCAGCAGAGAAGGGGCCAGGGGAGAGACCCAGTACTTC. Translated, it gives CATSREGARGETQYF.

Within the sample, this clonotype is medium-sized. The V and J genes are TRBV20-1 and TRBJ2-5; perhaps TRBD2 as D (7 bases). Between the trimmed V and J ends, which lost 4 bases and 1 base, there was a span of 16 bases. Looked up from germline, CDR1 is DFQATT and CDR2 is SNEGSKA (reference sequence). The CDR3 covers 15 residues. As DNA, the CDR3 is TGCAGTGCTACCCTTGGGGGGGCCCCCCAAGAGACCCAGTACTTC. It encodes CSATLGGAPQETQYF.

The chain has TRBV5-6 and TRBJ1-2; 7 bases are shared with TRBD1. V lost 0 bases and J lost 4; bases outside the gene matches: 6. Germline-derived CDR1 and CDR2 are SGHDT and YYEEEE. The CDR3 consists of 15 residues. The CDR3 DNA reads TGTGCCAGCAGCTTGGACCTAGGGGGCGGCTATGGCTACACCTTC. It codes for CASSLDLGGGYGYTF. The full variable domain, its missing parts supplied by reference TRBV5-6 and TRBJ1-2, is DAGVTQSPTHLIKTRGQQVTLRCSPKSGHDTVSWYQQALGQGPQFIFQYYEEEERQRGNFPDRFSGHQFPNYSSELNVNALLLGDSALYLCASSLDLGGGYGYTFGSGTRLTVV.

The chain links TRBV7-9 to TRBJ1-1; 8 bases agree with TRBD1. Trimming at V came to 5 bases and at J to 10 bases, leaving 15 bases not matched to a gene. Germline loops: CDR1 SEHNR, CDR2 FQNEAQ (reference sequence). This CDR3 has 15 residues. This chain's CDR3 is CASSDAGTGGLGAFF. The CDR3 DNA reads TGTGCCAGCAGCGACGCCGGGACAGGAGGCCTTGGAGCTTTCTTT. Full variable domain (outside the CDR3, taken from reference TRBV7-9 and TRBJ1-1): DTGVSQNPRHKITKRGQNVTFRCDPISEHNRLYWYRQTLGQGPEFLTYFQNEAQLEKSRLLSDRFSAERPKGSFSTLEIQRTEQGDSAMYLCASSDAGTGGLGAFFGQGTRLTVV.

CDR3 sequence: CASRSTGGSTGELFF. The DNA for the CDR3 is TGTGCCAGCAGAAGCACAGGGGGCAGCACCGGGGAGCTGTTTTTT. The gene calls are TRBV2 and TRBJ2-2; 9 bases map to TRBD1. With V trimmed by 6 bases and J by 4 bases, 6 bases remained unmatched. Germline-derived CDR1 and CDR2 are SNHLY and FYNNEI. This CDR3 region has 15 residues.

With regard to this clonotype: The junction does not match germline at one end; this may be a read error. The chain combines TRBV28 with TRBJ2-7; 11 positions match TRBD2. This CDR3 region has 15 residues. Germline-derived CDR1 and CDR2 are MDHEN and SYDVKM. CDR3 region: CASRPTSGDTYKQYF. The CDR3 DNA is TGTGCCAGCAGACCGACTAGCGGGGATACCTACAAGCAGTACTTC.